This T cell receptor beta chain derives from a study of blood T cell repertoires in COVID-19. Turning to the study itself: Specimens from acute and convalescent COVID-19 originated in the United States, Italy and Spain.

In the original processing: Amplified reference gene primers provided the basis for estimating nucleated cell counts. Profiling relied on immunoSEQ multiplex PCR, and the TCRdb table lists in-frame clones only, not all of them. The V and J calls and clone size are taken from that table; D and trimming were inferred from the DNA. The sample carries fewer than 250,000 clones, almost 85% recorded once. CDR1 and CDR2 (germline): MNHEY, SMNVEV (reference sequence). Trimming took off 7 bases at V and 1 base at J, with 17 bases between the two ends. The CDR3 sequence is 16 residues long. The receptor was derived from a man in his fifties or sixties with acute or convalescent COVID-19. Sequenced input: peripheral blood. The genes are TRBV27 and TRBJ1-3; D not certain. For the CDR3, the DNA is TGTGCCAGCATCGACGCCATAGAGGGTTCTGGAAACACCATATATTTT. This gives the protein CASIDAIEGSGNTIYF.